The 18 T cell receptor beta chains below come from one sample, sequenced in a study of cytomegalovirus exposure and HLA in healthy donors. Both 60 Vbeta primers and 13 Jbeta primers went into the PCR. Using immunoSEQ multiplex PCR, the repertoire was profiled, and TCRdb retains in-frame clones only, with some absent. In the table there are approximately 100,000 clones, roughly 78% of which are singletons. The sequencing input was PBMCs. Receptor source: a woman between 35 and 50 years old in good health and CMV-seronegative.

The chain combines TRBV25-1 with TRBJ1-6; maybe TRBD1 (6 bases). There are 12 residues in the CDR3. Trimming shortened V by 10 bases and J by 6 bases, and 10 bases separated the two germline ends. The germline CDR1 and CDR2 sequences are MGHDK and SYGVNS. This CDR3 reads CATRTVNSPLHF. Written as DNA, the CDR3 is TGTGCCACCCGGACAGTTAATTCACCCCTCCACTTT.

The chain couples TRBV4-3 to TRBJ1-2; D is perhaps TRBD1 (5 bases). Trimming shortened V by 4 bases and J by 0 bases, and 21 bases separated the two germline ends. This CDR3 is built from 18 residues. In germline, CDR1 is LGHNA, CDR2 YSLEER. CDR3 sequence: CASSRRMGGTGANYGYTF. The CDR3 nucleotides are TGCGCCAGCAGCCGAAGAATGGGAGGGACGGGGGCTAACTATGGCTACACCTTC.

J is TRBJ1-2 and V is TRBV28, with D unclear. Looked up from germline, CDR1 is MDHEN and CDR2 is SYDVKM. V was clipped by 4 bases and J by 5 bases, with 14 bases between them. The CDR3 spans 14 residues. The CDR3 reads CASSYSPFYYGYTF. The CDR3 region has the DNA TGTGCCAGCAGTTACTCACCCTTTTATTATGGCTACACCTTC.

This sequence joins TRBV4-3 and TRBJ1-1; weak D call: TRBD1 (5 bases). Per germline, CDR1 LGHNA and CDR2 YSLEER. Between the trimmed V and J ends, which lost 4 bases and 7 bases, there was a span of 22 bases. This CDR3 contains 16 residues. The CDR3 reads CASSLLTGSGGVEAFF. The CDR3 DNA reads as TGCGCCAGCAGCCTCCTCACAGGTTCTGGCGGGGTTGAAGCTTTCTTT.

This clone was counted between two and nine times. This rearrangement joins TRBV15 to TRBJ1-2, with D perhaps TRBD1 (6 bases). Between the trimmed V and J ends, which lost 0 bases and 4 bases, there was a span of 9 bases. The CDR3 is made up of 14 amino acids. CDR1 is LNHNV and CDR2 is YYDKDF in the germline V gene (reference sequence). The CDR3, as DNA: TGTGCCACCAGCAGAGATCGCAGGGGCTATGGCTACACCTTC. Protein: CATSRDRRGYGYTF.

This sequence joins TRBV14 and TRBJ1-1; 7 nucleotides agree with TRBD1. V was clipped by 0 bases and J by 10 bases; unmatched bases: 8. CDR1 is SGHDN, CDR2 FVKESK, per germline. This CDR3 has 14 residues. CDR3 sequence: CASSQEQLRGRAFF. The DNA for the CDR3 is TGTGCCAGCAGCCAAGAACAACTCAGGGGGAGAGCTTTCTTT.

The sample holds a few counts of this clone. This chain joins TRBV6-5 and TRBJ1-2; 12 nucleotides agree with TRBD1. This CDR3 has 15 amino acids. Germline V gives CDR1 MNHEY, CDR2 SVGAGI. Trimming took 2 bases from V and 8 from J; bases not matched to a gene: 6. CDR3 DNA: TGTGCCAGCAGTTACGGGGACAGGGGGCTCATAGGCTACACCTTC. Protein: CASSYGDRGLIGYTF.

J is TRBJ2-7 and V is TRBV11-2, with TRBD1 identical over 11 bases. V was clipped by 5 bases and J by 6 bases; unmatched bases: 6. The CDR3 is 14 amino acids. Germline-derived CDR1 and CDR2 are SGHAT and FQNNGV. CDR3 region: CASSIAGTGGEQYF. CDR3 in DNA: TGTGCCAGCAGCATCGCCGGGACAGGGGGCGAGCAGTACTTC.

The CDR3, as DNA: TGTGCCAGCAGCTTAGGGACAGGCTACGCGACCCAGTACTTC. It encodes CASSLGTGYATQYF. This chain uses TRBV7-2 with TRBJ2-5; 7 positions agree with TRBD1. CDR1 SGHTA and CDR2 FQGNSA come from the germline V gene. The CDR3 has 14 amino acids. V was pared by 1 base and J by 7 bases, with 6 bases of the junction left unmatched.

This chain links TRBV20-1 with TRBJ1-4; tentatively, D is TRBD1 (6 bases). Per germline, CDR1 DFQATT and CDR2 SNEGSKA (reference sequence). CDR3 size: 11 residues. Deletions cut 6 bases from V and 11 bases from J, with 13 bases between. The CDR3 reads CSASTGGKLFF. DNA of the CDR3: TGCAGTGCCTCGACAGGCGGGAAACTGTTTTTT.

The chain has TRBV10-3 and TRBJ2-7; TRBD2 aligns across 8 bases. Germline V gene sequence: CDR1 ENHRY, CDR2 SYGVKD. Unmatched junction bases numbered 11, after V lost 11 bases and J lost 5 bases. The CDR3 loop spans 13 amino acids. CDR3 sequence: CAATGTSSHEQYF. The CDR3 nucleotides read TGTGCCGCCACCGGGACTAGTTCTCACGAGCAGTACTTC.

V is TRBV12-5 and J is TRBJ1-3; D unclear. This CDR3 is 13 amino acids long. The ends were cut back, 1 base at V and 7 bases at J, with 8 bases in the middle. Germline CDR1 LGHNT, CDR2 FRNRAP. CDR3 sequence (DNA): TGTGCTAGTGGTTTGGGTGGCGGTAACACCATATATTTT. Its translation: CASGLGGGNTIYF.

The genes are TRBV28 and TRBJ2-5; 7 positions match TRBD2. With 5 bases clipped from V and 1 base from J, the junction kept 7 bases outside the gene matches. The CDR3 consists of 15 residues. CDR1 and CDR2 from the germline V gene are MDHEN and SYDVKM. For the CDR3, the DNA is TGTGCCAGCAGTGACCCTAGCGGTAGCCAAGAGACCCAGTACTTC. Residues: CASSDPSGSQETQYF.

The chain recombines TRBV28 with TRBJ2-6, with D maybe TRBD1 (6 bases). Germline values: CDR1 MDHEN, CDR2 SYDVKM. The V and J ends lost 6 bases and 10 bases respectively, with 16 bases between them. CDR3 length: 14 residues. CDR3 DNA sequence: TGTGCCAGCAGACCCACAGGGATATTGAACGTCCTGACTTTC. Protein product: CASRPTGILNVLTF.

The V call is TRBV4-3, the J call TRBJ2-7; 8 positions agree with TRBD1. The junction had 19 bases not matched to a gene; V was cut back by 0 bases and J by 9 bases. The CDR3 is made up of 18 amino acids. Per the germline V gene, CDR1 is LGHNA and CDR2 is YSLEER. In DNA, the CDR3 is TGCGCCAGCAGCCAAGAAAGCATCGGTCAGGGGGCTGAGAATGGGCAGTACTTC. Residues: CASSQESIGQGAENGQYF.

This sequence joins TRBV25-1 and TRBJ2-1; D not resolved. This CDR3 has 13 amino acids. Germline V CDR1 and CDR2: MGHDK, SYGVNS. With 4 bases removed from V and 8 bases from J, the gap between germline ends came to 12 bases. The CDR3: CASSVPPVDEQFF. CDR3 sequence (DNA): TGTGCCAGCAGTGTCCCCCCGGTCGATGAGCAGTTCTTC.

The V gene is TRBV6-1, the J gene TRBJ2-7; D is possibly TRBD2 (6 bases). CDR1 is MNHNS, CDR2 SASEGT, per germline. Trimming took off 7 bases at V and 4 bases at J, with 20 bases between the two ends. The CDR3 is 15 residues long. In nucleotides, the CDR3 is TGTGCCAGCACCATAAACCCGGGCGGGACGTACGAGCAGTACTTC. It translates to CASTINPGGTYEQYF.

This clone has only a few counts. The chain couples TRBV6-4 to TRBJ2-2; 7 bases agree with TRBD1. Germline assignment: CDR1 MRHNA and CDR2 SNTAGT. Losses at the gene ends were 6 bases for V and 1 base for J; bases not matched to a gene: 2. The CDR3 spans 14 residues. For the CDR3, the DNA is TGTGCCAGCAGAAGGGACAGGAACACCGGGGAGCTGTTTTTT. Amino acid sequence: CASRRDRNTGELFF.